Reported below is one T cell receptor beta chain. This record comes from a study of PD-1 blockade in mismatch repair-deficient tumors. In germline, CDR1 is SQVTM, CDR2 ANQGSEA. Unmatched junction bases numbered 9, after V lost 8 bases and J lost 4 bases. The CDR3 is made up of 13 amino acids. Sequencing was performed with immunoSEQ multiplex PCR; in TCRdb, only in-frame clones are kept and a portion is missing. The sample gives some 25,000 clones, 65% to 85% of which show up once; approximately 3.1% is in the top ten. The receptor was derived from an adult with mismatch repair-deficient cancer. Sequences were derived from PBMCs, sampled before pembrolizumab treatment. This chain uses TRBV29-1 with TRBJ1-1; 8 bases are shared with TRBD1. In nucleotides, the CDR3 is TGCAGCATGGCCCCTACAGGGGGCACTGAAGCTTTCTTT. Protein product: CSMAPTGGTEAFF.